The present TCR beta chain was sequenced within a study of T cells after yellow fever vaccination. Across the whole study: Low-cell-number fractions were prepared with SMART-Seq v4 Ultra Low Input. Study-wide results and caveats: Subsequent booster samples again held most clones from primary vaccination (under 98% CD4, about 85% CD8). The secondary response was weaker but peaked faster, day 5 versus 15.

Germline loops: CDR1 SQVTM, CDR2 ANQGSEA. The junction had 9 bases not matched to a gene; V was cut back by 8 bases and J by 7 bases. CDR3 length: 12 amino acids. TCRdb called the 5' RACE reads again in MiXCR, with one record for every CDR3 protein. Among some 300,000 distinct CDR3 sequences listed, 3% to 4.5% were seen once. This clonotype was seen only a few times. Its antigen is not known. The chain combines TRBV29-1 with TRBJ1-1, with 8 nucleotides matching TRBD1. The sequences come from PBMCs, collected on the day of the yellow fever booster vaccination. This clonotype was obtained from a young man who received the YFV17D yellow fever vaccine. The CDR3 DNA sequence: TGCAGCACCGAGACAGGGGCGGGTGAAGCTTTCTTT. Protein: CSTETGAGEAFF.